This T cell receptor (beta chain) was found in a study of vaccination and CD4 T cells after COVID-19. Germline CDR1 reads SGHAT; CDR2 reads FQNNGV. This CDR3 is built from 15 residues. Trimming removed 1 base from V and 1 base from J, with 10 bases in between. The Oncomine TCR Beta short-read assay sequenced DNA from cultured CD4+ T cells. TCRdb itself ran the PCR reads through MiXCR, one entry per CDR3 protein. The sample yields approximately 15,000 distinct CDR3 sequences, less than 30% seen once. The treatment denotes: approximately 9-day PBMC culture with coronavirus spike peptide pools or control peptides (ViraFEST assay). In regard to this clonotype: What it binds is unknown.

This TCR was sampled from a human donor with COVID-19. Specimen: cultured CD4+ T cells from blood. V usage is TRBV11-2 and J usage is TRBJ1-1; maybe TRBD1 (5 bases). CDR3: CASSLAGGRNTEAFF. Here the CDR3 DNA reads TGTGCCAGCAGCTTAGCCGGGGGGAGGAACACTGAAGCTTTCTTT.